This T cell receptor (beta chain) was recorded in a study of blood T cell repertoires in COVID-19. Whole-study context: Some COVID-19 samples were acute and others convalescent; all came from the United States, Italy and Spain. T cells, B-cell-depleted T cells, or PBMCs provided the cDNA or gDNA that served as material.

Using immunoSEQ multiplex PCR, the repertoire was profiled, and TCRdb retains in-frame clones only, with some absent. The sample yields some 330,000 clones, around nine tenths seen once. The V gene lost 2 bases and the J gene lost 4 bases, with 14 bases spanning the gap. The V gene's germline CDR1 is MNHEY and CDR2 SMNVEV (reference sequence). This CDR3 comprises 15 residues. Seattle-derived patients entered the study during active infection and were followed longitudinally. This chain joins TRBV27 and TRBJ1-2; a possible D gene is TRBD1 (6 bases). The sample taken for sequencing was peripheral blood. The receptor was isolated from a woman younger than 45 with COVID-19, enrolled during active disease. The CDR3 nucleotides are TGTGCCAGCAGTTTAGTGCGGGGGCCCCTCTATGGCTACACCTTC. Translating gives CASSLVRGPLYGYTF.